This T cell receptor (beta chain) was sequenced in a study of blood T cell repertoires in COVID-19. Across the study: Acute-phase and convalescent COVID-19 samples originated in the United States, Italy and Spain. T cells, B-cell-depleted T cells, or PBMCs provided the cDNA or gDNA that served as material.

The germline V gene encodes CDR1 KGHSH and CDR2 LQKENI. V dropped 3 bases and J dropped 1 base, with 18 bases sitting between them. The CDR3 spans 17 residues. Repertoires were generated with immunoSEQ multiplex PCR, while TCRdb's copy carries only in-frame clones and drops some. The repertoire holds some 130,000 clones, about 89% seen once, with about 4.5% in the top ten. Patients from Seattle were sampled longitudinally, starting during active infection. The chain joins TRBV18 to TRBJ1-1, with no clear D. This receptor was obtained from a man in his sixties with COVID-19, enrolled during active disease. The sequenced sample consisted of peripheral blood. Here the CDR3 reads CASSPHRVSSGNTEAFF. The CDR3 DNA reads TGTGCCAGCTCACCGCACCGAGTGTCCTCTGGGAACACTGAAGCTTTCTTT.